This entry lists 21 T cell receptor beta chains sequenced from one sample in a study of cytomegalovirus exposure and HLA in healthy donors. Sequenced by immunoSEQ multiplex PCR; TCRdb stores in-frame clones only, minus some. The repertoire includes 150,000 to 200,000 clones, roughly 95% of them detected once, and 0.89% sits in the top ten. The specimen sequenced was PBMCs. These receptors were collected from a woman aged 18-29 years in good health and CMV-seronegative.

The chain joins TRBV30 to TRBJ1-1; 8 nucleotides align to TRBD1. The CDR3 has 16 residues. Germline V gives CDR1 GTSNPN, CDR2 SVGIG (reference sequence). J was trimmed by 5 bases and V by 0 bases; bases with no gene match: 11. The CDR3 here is CAWSVTPQQGGTEAFF. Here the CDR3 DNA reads TGTGCCTGGAGTGTAACCCCCCAACAGGGGGGTACTGAAGCTTTCTTT.

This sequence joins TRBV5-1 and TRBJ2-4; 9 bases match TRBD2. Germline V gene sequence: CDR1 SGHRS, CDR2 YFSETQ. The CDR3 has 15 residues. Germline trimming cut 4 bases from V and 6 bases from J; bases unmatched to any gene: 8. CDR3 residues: CASSVGSGGLNIQYF. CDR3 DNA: TGCGCCAGCAGCGTCGGTAGCGGGGGCCTAAACATTCAGTACTTC.

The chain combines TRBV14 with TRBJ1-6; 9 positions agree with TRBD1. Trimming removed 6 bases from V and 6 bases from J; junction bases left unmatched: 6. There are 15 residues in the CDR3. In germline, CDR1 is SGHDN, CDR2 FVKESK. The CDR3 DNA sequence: TGTGCCAGCAGGATCACAGGGGGCGGTAATTCACCCCTCCACTTT. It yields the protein CASRITGGGNSPLHF.

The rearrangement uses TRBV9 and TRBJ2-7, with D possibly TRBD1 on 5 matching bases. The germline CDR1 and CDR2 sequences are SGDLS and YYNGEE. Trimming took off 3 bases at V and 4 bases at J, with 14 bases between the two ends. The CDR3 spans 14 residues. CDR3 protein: CASSGIRAPYEQYF. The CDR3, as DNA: TGTGCCAGCAGCGGAATCAGGGCTCCTTACGAGCAGTACTTC.

The CDR3 DNA reads TGTGCCAGCAGCCAAGTTTACACGACTAGCGGGGGGTCATACAATGAGCAGTTCTTC. Encoded protein: CASSQVYTTSGGSYNEQFF. V is TRBV14 and J is TRBJ2-1; 13 nucleotides align to TRBD2. J gave up 4 bases and V 1 base, and 10 bases lay outside the gene matches. Per germline, CDR1 SGHDN and CDR2 FVKESK. The CDR3 has 19 amino acids.

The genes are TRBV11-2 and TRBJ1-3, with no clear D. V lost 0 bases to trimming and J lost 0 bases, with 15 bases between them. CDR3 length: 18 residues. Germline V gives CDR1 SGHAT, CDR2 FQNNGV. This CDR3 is CASSLDVQDSFSGNTIYF. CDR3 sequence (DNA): TGTGCCAGCAGCTTAGATGTTCAGGACTCCTTCTCTGGAAACACCATATATTTT.

CDR3 in amino acids: CASSPGQVRYGYTF. The CDR3 DNA is TGTGCCAGCAGCCCCGGACAGGTTCGGTATGGCTACACCTTC. This chain links TRBV6-5 with TRBJ1-2, with 7 bases fitting TRBD1. The germline CDR1 and CDR2 sequences are MNHEY and SVGAGI. CDR3 size: 14 residues. V was pared by 6 bases and J by 5 bases, with 9 bases of the junction left unmatched.

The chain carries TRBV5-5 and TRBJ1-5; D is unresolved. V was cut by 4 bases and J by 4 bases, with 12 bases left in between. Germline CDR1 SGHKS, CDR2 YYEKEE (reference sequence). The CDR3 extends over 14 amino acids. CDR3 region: CASSPGWPNQPQHF. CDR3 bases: TGTGCCAGCAGCCCGGGATGGCCGAATCAGCCCCAGCATTTT.

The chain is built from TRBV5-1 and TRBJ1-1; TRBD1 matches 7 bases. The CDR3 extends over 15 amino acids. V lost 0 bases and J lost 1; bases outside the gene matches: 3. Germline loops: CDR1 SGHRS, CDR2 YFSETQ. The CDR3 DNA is TGCGCCAGCAGCTTGGAAGACAGGGCGAACACTGAAGCTTTCTTT. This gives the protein CASSLEDRANTEAFF.

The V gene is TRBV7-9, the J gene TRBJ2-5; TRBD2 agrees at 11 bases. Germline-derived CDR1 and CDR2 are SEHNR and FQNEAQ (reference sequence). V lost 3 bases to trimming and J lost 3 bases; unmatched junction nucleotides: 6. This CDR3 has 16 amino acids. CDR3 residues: CASSLSSGGKKETQYF. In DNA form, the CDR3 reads TGTGCCAGCAGCTTGTCTAGCGGGGGGAAAAAAGAGACCCAGTACTTC.

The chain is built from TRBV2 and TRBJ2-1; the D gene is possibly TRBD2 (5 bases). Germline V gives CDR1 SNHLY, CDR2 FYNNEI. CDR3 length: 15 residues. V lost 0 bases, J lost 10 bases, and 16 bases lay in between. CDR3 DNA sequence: TGTGCCAGCAGTGAAGCGGGAGAGACCTTTGAGGAGCAGTTCTTC. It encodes CASSEAGETFEEQFF.

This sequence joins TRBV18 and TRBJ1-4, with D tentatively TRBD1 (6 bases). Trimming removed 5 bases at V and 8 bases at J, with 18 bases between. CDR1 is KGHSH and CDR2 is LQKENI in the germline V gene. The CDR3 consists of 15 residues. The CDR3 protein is CASSMIQGEGEKLFF. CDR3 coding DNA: TGTGCCAGCTCAATGATACAGGGCGAAGGAGAAAAACTGTTTTTT.

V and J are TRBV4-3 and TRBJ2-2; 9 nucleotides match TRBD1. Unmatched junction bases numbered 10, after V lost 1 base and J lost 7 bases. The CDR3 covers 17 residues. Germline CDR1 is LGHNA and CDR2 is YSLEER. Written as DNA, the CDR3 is TGCGCCAGCAGCCAAGCGACGGGACAGACAGGGGGCGGGGAGCTGTTTTTT. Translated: CASSQATGQTGGGELFF.

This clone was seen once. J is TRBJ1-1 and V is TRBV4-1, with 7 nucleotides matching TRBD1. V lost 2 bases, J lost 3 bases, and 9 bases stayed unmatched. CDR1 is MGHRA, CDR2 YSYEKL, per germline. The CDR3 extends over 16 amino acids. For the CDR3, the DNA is TGCGCCAGCAGCCAACACCAGACAGGGCTGTACACTGAAGCTTTCTTT. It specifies CASSQHQTGLYTEAFF.

As DNA, the CDR3 is TGTGCCAGCAGTCCCTCCGAGGGCCCGACAAGAGCTAACTATGGCTACACCTTC. It encodes CASSPSEGPTRANYGYTF. The chain combines TRBV27 with TRBJ1-2; D uncertain. Germline V CDR1 and CDR2: MNHEY, SMNVEV (reference sequence). CDR3 length: 18 residues. The V and J ends lost 5 bases and 0 bases respectively, with 22 bases between them.

The CDR3 sequence: CASSSTSGGTYEQYF. As DNA, the CDR3 is TGTGCCAGCAGCTCGACTAGCGGGGGTACCTACGAGCAGTACTTC. The rearrangement links TRBV5-5 to TRBJ2-7; the match to TRBD2 covers 12 bases. This CDR3 is built from 15 residues. Germline-derived CDR1 and CDR2 are SGHKS and YYEKEE (reference sequence). V lost 3 bases to trimming and J lost 2 bases; unmatched junction nucleotides: 3.

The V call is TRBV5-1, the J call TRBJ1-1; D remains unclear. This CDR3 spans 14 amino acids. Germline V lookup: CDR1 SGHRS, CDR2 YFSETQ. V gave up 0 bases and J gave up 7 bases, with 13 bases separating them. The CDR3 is CASSLASMADEAFF. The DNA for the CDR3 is TGCGCCAGCAGCTTGGCCAGTATGGCAGATGAAGCTTTCTTT.

CDR3 coding DNA: TGTGCCAGTAGTATAGGGGCACCCGGAACCTACGAGCAGTACTTC. Encoded protein: CASSIGAPGTYEQYF. This chain uses TRBV19 with TRBJ2-7; D is undetermined. CDR3 length: 15 amino acids. From germline, CDR1 is LNHDA and CDR2 SQIVND (reference sequence). Trimming took off 1 base at V and 2 bases at J, with 12 bases between the two ends.

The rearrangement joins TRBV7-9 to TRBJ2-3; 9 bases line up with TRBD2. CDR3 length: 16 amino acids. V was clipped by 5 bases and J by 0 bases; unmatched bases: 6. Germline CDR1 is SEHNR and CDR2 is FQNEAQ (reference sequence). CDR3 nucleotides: TGTGCCAGCAGCCGTCCTAGCGGGACTAGCACAGATACGCAGTATTTT. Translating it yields CASSRPSGTSTDTQYF.

CDR3 residues: CASSPPPPGMSQYF. The CDR3 DNA is TGTGCCAGCTCACCACCCCCCCCAGGGATGTCCCAGTACTTC. The chain joins TRBV18 to TRBJ2-5, with D maybe TRBD1 (5 bases). This CDR3 spans 14 amino acids. V was clipped by 0 bases and J by 9 bases, with 14 bases between them. Germline CDR1 and CDR2: KGHSH and LQKENI.

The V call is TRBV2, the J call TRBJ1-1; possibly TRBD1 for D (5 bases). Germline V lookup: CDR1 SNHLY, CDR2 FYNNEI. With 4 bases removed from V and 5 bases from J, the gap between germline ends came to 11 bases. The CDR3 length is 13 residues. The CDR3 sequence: CASSVVRGTEAFF. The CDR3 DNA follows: TGTGCCAGCAGTGTAGTACGGGGGACTGAAGCTTTCTTT. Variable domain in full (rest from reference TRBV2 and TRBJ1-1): EPEVTQTPSHQVTQMGQEVILRCVPISNHLYFYWYRQILGQKVEFLVSFYNNEISEKSEIFDDQFSVERPDGSNFTLKIRSTKLEDSAMYFCASSVVRGTEAFFGQGTRLTVV.